A selection of T cell receptor beta chains follows, all from one sample in a study of blood T cells in healthy people across ages. A single record per CDR3 protein comes from TCRdb applying MiXCR to the 5' RACE reads. The sample holds hundreds of thousands of distinct CDR3 sequences, about a fifth seen once. Material: blood. Receptors were obtained from a man between 65 and 85 years old in good health. Each CDR3 is given with its conserved first and last residue. The order of the fields is D gene, V gene, clone size, J gene, CDR3 protein, CDR3 DNA. The D gene is left open where the match is weak. Not every row has a clone size; where given, it reads once, few, many or a size class.

>TRBD2|TRBV7-2|.|TRBJ2-2
CASRRGWNTGELFF
TGTGCCAGCAGGCGGGGGTGGAACACCGGGGAGCTGTTTTTT
>.|TRBV6-1|few|TRBJ1-6
CASSENPGIAGSPLHF
TGTGCCAGCAGTGAAAATCCGGGGATAGCAGGTTCACCCCTCCACTTT
>TRBD1|TRBV10-3|few|TRBJ1-1
CAISGNGRQGPNTEAFF
TGTGCCATCAGTGGAAACGGACGACAGGGCCCGAACACTGAAGCTTTCTTT
>.|TRBV5-4|.|TRBJ2-4
CASSLSIGSDIQYF
TGTGCCAGCAGCTTGAGTATCGGGAGCGACATTCAGTACTTC
>.|TRBV12-3/TRBV12-4|.|TRBJ1-1
CASSPSANRAEAFF
TGTGCCAGCAGCCCGTCCGCTAATAGGGCTGAAGCTTTCTTT
>.|TRBV10-1|few|TRBJ1-1
CASSVPGNTEAFF
TGCGCCAGCAGTGTGCCGGGGAACACTGAAGCTTTCTTT
>.|TRBV11-2|.|TRBJ2-4
CASRVLAKNIQYF
TGTGCCAGCAGGGTCTTAGCCAAAAACATTCAGTACTTC
>.|TRBV29-1|few|TRBJ1-1
CSAGEGNTEAFF
TGCAGCGCTGGTGAGGGGAACACTGAAGCTTTCTTT
>.|TRBV2|few|TRBJ2-7
CASNPDRLPYEQYF
TGTGCCAGCAACCCAGACAGGTTACCCTACGAGCAGTACTTC
>.|TRBV20-1|.|TRBJ2-1
CSASEEHNEQFF
TGCAGTGCTAGCGAAGAGCACAATGAGCAGTTCTTC
>.|TRBV6-5|few|TRBJ1-3
CASSSGLGGSGSGNTIYF
TGTGCCAGCAGTTCGGGACTCGGGGGGTCAGGGTCTGGAAACACCATATATTTT
>TRBD1|TRBV7-6|many|TRBJ2-3
CASSLRQGASDTQYF
TGTGCCAGCAGCCTAAGACAGGGGGCGTCGGATACGCAGTATTTT
>.|TRBV3-1|many|TRBJ1-5
CASSPGQTNNQPQHF
TGTGCCAGCAGCCCAGGACAGACAAACAATCAGCCCCAGCATTTT
>TRBD1|TRBV7-2|few|TRBJ2-1
CASSFLGTGFNEQFF
TGTGCCAGCAGTTTCCTTGGGACAGGGTTCAATGAGCAGTTCTTC
>.|TRBV5-1|many|TRBJ2-3
CASMGVPPGNTQYF
TGCGCCAGCATGGGGGTCCCGCCAGGGAATACGCAGTATTTT
>.|TRBV13|few|TRBJ2-2
CASSLGRSAELFF
TGTGCCAGCAGCTTAGGCCGGTCCGCGGAGCTGTTTTTT
>.|TRBV2|.|TRBJ2-5
CASTLVRTAEETQYF
TGTGCCAGCACCCTCGTCCGGACAGCCGAAGAGACCCAGTACTTC
>.|TRBV24-1|few|TRBJ2-3
CATSDSGGGRSDTQYF
TGTGCCACCAGTGATTCGGGAGGGGGCCGATCAGATACGCAGTATTTT
>.|TRBV5-1|few|TRBJ2-6
CASIGQTGANVLTF
TGCGCCAGCATCGGACAGACTGGGGCCAACGTCCTGACTTTC
>.|TRBV12-3/TRBV12-4|few|TRBJ2-7
CASSQLSRALYEQYF
TGTGCCAGCAGCCAACTATCCCGAGCCCTCTACGAGCAGTACTTC
>TRBD1|TRBV20-1|.|TRBJ2-1
CSAQPDRGKYNEQFF
TGCAGTGCCCAGCCGGACAGGGGGAAATACAATGAGCAGTTCTTC
>.|TRBV20-1|.|TRBJ1-5
CSARESRGEQPQHF
TGCAGTGCTAGAGAGAGTCGGGGGGAACAGCCCCAGCATTTT
>.|TRBV29-1|.|TRBJ2-3
CSGLGLGKDTQYF
TGCAGCGGTCTGGGACTGGGAAAAGATACGCAGTATTTT
>TRBD2|TRBV10-3|.|TRBJ2-1
CAIRGPGTSGNYEQFF
TGTGCCATCAGGGGCCCCGGGACTAGCGGGAACTATGAGCAGTTCTTC
>.|TRBV3-1|few|TRBJ1-6
CASSQMQANSPLHF
TGTGCCAGCAGCCAAATGCAGGCCAATTCACCCCTCCACTTT
>TRBD2|TRBV28|many|TRBJ2-7
CASSSPGTRAGNEQYF
TGTGCCAGCAGTTCACCCGGGACTAGGGCTGGAAACGAGCAGTACTTC
>.|TRBV12-3/TRBV12-4|.|TRBJ1-2
CASSRDSSYGYTF
TGTGCCAGCAGTCGGGACTCCTCCTATGGCTACACCTTC
>.|TRBV11-2|.|TRBJ2-3
CASSSPRGGYTDTQYF
TGTGCCAGCAGCTCCCCGAGGGGGGGGTACACAGATACGCAGTATTTT
>.|TRBV7-2|.|TRBJ1-2
CASSLGTVFYGYTF
TGTGCCAGCAGCTTAGGGACGGTTTTCTATGGCTACACCTTC
>.|TRBV6-2/TRBV6-3|many|TRBJ1-5
CASSYLGGGYNQPQHF
TGTGCCAGCAGTTACCTCGGGGGAGGTTACAATCAGCCCCAGCATTTT
>.|TRBV28|.|TRBJ1-1
CASSPETGLLLNTEAFF
TGTGCCAGCAGTCCAGAGACAGGTTTATTACTGAACACTGAAGCTTTCTTT
>TRBD2|TRBV2|.|TRBJ2-1
CASSRAGTSGTRFF
TGTGCCAGCAGTAGAGCCGGGACTAGCGGGACTCGGTTCTTC
>TRBD1|TRBV29-1|many|TRBJ2-7
CSVSGTAYEQYF
TGCAGCGTTTCCGGGACAGCCTACGAGCAGTACTTC
>TRBD2|TRBV24-1|.|TRBJ2-3
CATSDPSGKSTDTQYF
TGTGCCACCAGTGATCCCAGCGGGAAGAGCACAGATACGCAGTATTTT
>TRBD1|TRBV5-6|.|TRBJ2-5
CASSSKTRRGLGETQYF
TGTGCCAGCAGCTCTAAGACCCGAAGGGGGCTAGGGGAGACCCAGTACTTC
>.|TRBV12-3/TRBV12-4|.|TRBJ2-6
CASSFITLGYSGANVLTF
TGTGCCAGCAGTTTTATCACCTTGGGGTACTCTGGGGCCAACGTCCTGACTTTC
>.|TRBV6-6|.|TRBJ1-2
CASSYIGGYYGYTF
TGTGCCAGCAGTTACATTGGGGGCTACTATGGCTACACCTTC
>.|TRBV5-5|.|TRBJ2-3
CASSYSPGADTQYF
TGTGCCAGCAGCTACTCGCCAGGGGCGGATACGCAGTATTTT
>TRBD2|TRBV2|few|TRBJ2-1
CASSQESGSGKIEQFF
TGTGCCAGCAGTCAAGAGAGCGGGAGCGGTAAGATTGAGCAGTTCTTC
>.|TRBV7-2|.|TRBJ1-2
CASSFQGTTNYGYTF
TGTGCCAGCAGCTTTCAGGGGACGACTAACTATGGCTACACCTTC
>.|TRBV13|.|TRBJ1-2
CASSEGQLDYGYTF
TGTGCCAGCAGCGAGGGGCAATTGGACTATGGCTACACCTTC
>.|TRBV14|few|TRBJ2-5
CASSQETGQSYGETQYF
TGTGCCAGCAGCCAAGAAACGGGGCAGTCGTACGGTGAGACCCAGTACTTC
>.|TRBV7-2|many|TRBJ2-5
CASSSSVQETQYF
TGTGCCAGCAGCTCTTCGGTACAAGAGACCCAGTACTTC
>TRBD1|TRBV6-1|.|TRBJ1-2
CASSGTGGPPSNYGYTF
TGTGCCAGCAGTGGAACAGGGGGCCCACCCTCTAACTATGGCTACACCTTC
>TRBD2|TRBV12-3/TRBV12-4|few|TRBJ2-2
CASRFTGGATGELFF
TGTGCCAGCAGGTTTACGGGGGGAGCCACCGGGGAGCTGTTTTTT
>.|TRBV5-1|few|TRBJ2-7
CASSNSELSSYEQYF
TGCGCCAGCAGCAATAGTGAACTGAGCTCCTACGAGCAGTACTTC
>TRBD1|TRBV6-1|.|TRBJ1-6
CASSRTGVGYNSPLHF
TGTGCCAGCAGCCGGACAGGGGTCGGCTATAATTCACCCCTCCACTTT